This T cell receptor (beta chain) was identified during a study of cytomegalovirus exposure and HLA in healthy donors. PCR was performed using 60 Vbeta and 13 Jbeta primers. The data were produced by immunoSEQ multiplex PCR, yet TCRdb's version contains in-frame clones alone and is incomplete. The table records over 90,000 clones, 65% to 85% of them present only once. V was cut by 4 bases and J by 0 bases, with 19 bases left in between. The CDR3 loop spans 17 amino acids. Germline V lookup: CDR1 MGHRA, CDR2 YSYEKL. The receptor comes from a man aged 40-50 years in good health and CMV-seropositive. The sample was PBMCs. The chain recombines TRBV4-1 with TRBJ2-7, with a weak D call TRBD1 (5 bases). The DNA for the CDR3 is TGCGCCAGCAGCCCTCTCGTTCTGGGGCAAAGCTCCTACGAGCAGTACTTC. It yields the protein CASSPLVLGQSSYEQYF.